The following is a T cell receptor beta chain sequence with its context. It lacks a known antigen. No base quality values were provided; no much bigger clone lies one nucleotide off. TCRbeta CDR3 regions were amplified from genomic DNA by means of the immunoSEQ Assay, a bias-controlled multiplex PCR. Regarding the original processing steps: The number of nucleated cells in each sample was estimated by amplification of reference gene primers within the assay. Sequence reads were collapsed and filtered to measure the absolute abundance of every unique TCRbeta CDR3 rearrangement. For each sample, productive Simpson clonality was calculated as the square root of Simpson's diversity index over productive rearrangements. Here the immuneACCESS table is served through TCRdb, limited to in-frame sequences with V and J called. Missing clones are a known gap in these copies; in checked studies unresolved V genes cover under half, and the rest lacks a known reason. That table is the source of V, J and clone size, and D and trimming were worked out from the DNA. The sample table shows over 350,000 clones, and roughly 90% are seen once. The top ten hold approximately 1% of the sample.

This record belongs to a study of blood T cell repertoires in COVID-19 (dated by TCRdb to 2019 to 2021). Context from the whole study: Samples covering the acute and convalescent phases of COVID-19 were provided by collaborators in the United States, Italy and Spain. Where available, HLA class I and class II types were taken from metadata supplied by the sample provider and were not determined by assay-based typing. The repertoires were made available in a free public database intended to serve as a resource for research on the immune response to SARS-CoV-2. Samples came from the ongoing ImmuneRACE study (first 160 participants) plus 1,254 subjects from 6 global collaborators. Sample metadata almost always included a de-identified subject ID, COVID-19 status, age in years and sex. The prospective study material was composed of cDNA or gDNA derived from T cells, B-cell-depleted T cells, or PBMCs. Subjects who had been exposed to COVID-19, were actively infected with it, or had recovered from it provided the deeply sampled blood TCRbeta repertoires that made up the dataset. Beyond this particular receptor, the publication reports: Clinical and demographic metadata were provided uncurated, with the amount varying by source and participant.

Participants in the prospective study were aged about 18 to 95 years, lived in 24 United States geographic areas, and enrolled through a virtual design. In the prospective study, participants were assigned to cohorts based on the clinical history participants reported in a screening survey and a study questionnaire. In the prospective study, whole blood, serum and a nasopharyngeal or oropharyngeal swab were collected from each participant by mobile phlebotomists. Prospective study participants could optionally give additional blood draws and questionnaires over an approximately 2-month period. Prospective study blood samples were shipped either frozen or at room temperature before DNA extraction. The CDR3 measures 14 amino acids from cysteine to phenylalanine. CDR3 DNA is the only sequence kept; it has 42 bases, read in frame from the first base. The germline V gene yields SGHRS for CDR1 and YFSETQ for CDR2. At the junction V is shortened by 5 bases and J by 4 bases, with 13 bases in between.

The sequence was obtained from a woman between 25 and 40 years old with acute COVID-19. Recombination joined TRBV5-1 with TRBJ2-1, with TRBD2 perhaps the D gene, on 5 matching bases. Sequencing was done on a sample of PBMCs or T cells enriched from blood (not recorded which). The sequence in DNA is TGCGCCAGCAGTTCGGGGTTTAAGTACAATGAGCAGTTCTTC. It translates as CASSSGFKYNEQFF. The variable domain in full, with residues beyond the CDR3 obtained from the reference TRBV5-1 and TRBJ2-1 genes, is KAGVTQTPRYLIKTRGQQVTLSCSPISGHRSVSWYQQTPGQGLQFLFEYFSETQRNKGNFPGRFSGRQFSNSRSEMNVSTLELGDSALYLCASSSGFKYNEQFFGPGTRLTVL.